Presented here are 7 T cell receptor beta chains from one specimen sequenced in a study of blood T cell repertoires in COVID-19. Clones were read by immunoSEQ multiplex PCR, and TCRdb kept only the in-frame ones, dropping some. The table lists 250,000 or so clones, about 89% of them singletons, with about 0.94% in the top ten. The sample was peripheral blood. The source is a woman in her forties who had recovered from COVID-19.

The CDR3 loop is CAISGQGADQPQHF. Written as DNA, the CDR3 is TGTGCCATCAGTGGACAGGGGGCCGATCAGCCCCAGCATTTT. The V and J genes are TRBV10-3 and TRBJ1-5; 10 nucleotides line up with TRBD1. The junction had 2 bases not matched to a gene; V was cut back by 4 bases and J by 5 bases. Germline values: CDR1 ENHRY, CDR2 SYGVKD. This CDR3 has 14 amino acids.

The V gene is TRBV2, the J gene TRBJ2-7; D uncertain. With 3 bases removed from V and 2 bases from J, the gap between germline ends came to 8 bases. Per the germline V gene, CDR1 is SNHLY and CDR2 is FYNNEI. This CDR3 spans 13 amino acids. CDR3 protein: CASSEPEAYEQYF. Written as DNA, the CDR3 is TGTGCCAGCAGTGAGCCAGAGGCCTACGAGCAGTACTTC.

The rearrangement joins TRBV3-1 (or the pseudogene TRBV3-2) to TRBJ2-2, with TRBD2 as a possible D gene (6 bases). This CDR3 has 14 amino acids. The germline V gene encodes CDR1 LGHDT and CDR2 YNNKEL (reference sequence). Trimming took off 3 bases at V and 1 base at J, with 6 bases between the two ends. The CDR3 DNA follows: TGTGCCAGCAGCCAGGGAGGGAACACCGGGGAGCTGTTTTTT. It specifies CASSQGGNTGELFF.

The J gene is TRBJ2-2, the V gene TRBV3-1 (or the pseudogene TRBV3-2), with TRBD2 matching 7 bases. After removal of 7 bases from V and 1 base from J, the junction contained 6 bases not matched to a gene. This CDR3 comprises 15 residues. Germline V gene sequence: CDR1 LGHDT, CDR2 YNNKEL (reference sequence). The CDR3 DNA follows: TGTGCCAGCACCCGCAGCGGGGAGAACACCGGGGAGCTGTTTTTT. This gives the protein CASTRSGENTGELFF.

The chain links TRBV4-1 to TRBJ2-7; 13 bases align to TRBD2. The CDR3 runs to 16 residues. The germline gives CDR1 MGHRA, CDR2 YSYEKL. V dropped 2 bases and J dropped 2; count of bases not matched to a gene: 3. The CDR3 DNA is TGCGCCAGCAGCCAAAGGGGACTAGCGGGACCCTACGAGCAGTACTTC. Translated, it gives CASSQRGLAGPYEQYF.

This rearrangement joins TRBV5-8 to TRBJ2-5, with D possibly TRBD2 on 5 matching bases. Germline V CDR1 and CDR2: SGHTS, YDEGEE. The CDR3 is made up of 14 amino acids. Trimming stripped 8 bases from V and 5 bases from J, with 19 bases between. The CDR3 DNA is TGTGCCAGTAAAGGACGGACTCTGGGGGAGACCCAGTACTTC. It is translated as CASKGRTLGETQYF. Based on the CDR3 plus reference TRBV5-8 and TRBJ2-5, the full variable domain is EAGVTQSPTHLIKTRGQQATLRCSPISGHTSVYWYQQALGLGLQFLLWYDEGEERNRGNFPPRFSGRQFPNYSSELNVNALELEDSALYLCASKGRTLGETQYFGPGTRLLVL.

This chain joins TRBV28 and TRBJ2-1; 15 bases line up with TRBD2. Germline V gene lookup returns CDR1 MDHEN and CDR2 SYDVKM. The CDR3 runs to 17 residues. V lost 6 bases, J lost 6 bases, and 9 bases stayed unmatched. This chain's CDR3 is CASSPRTSGRASNEQFF. CDR3 coding DNA: TGTGCCAGCAGCCCTAGGACTAGCGGGAGGGCCTCCAATGAGCAGTTCTTC. The full variable domain, rest sourced from reference TRBV28 and TRBJ2-1, is DVKVTQSSRYLVKRTGEKVFLECVQDMDHENMFWYRQDPGLGLRLIYFSYDVKMKEKGDIPEGYSVSREKKERFSLILESASTNQTSMYLCASSPRTSGRASNEQFFGPGTRLTVL.